One T cell receptor beta chain is described in this entry. Its target antigen remains unknown. This entry belongs to a study of cytomegalovirus exposure and HLA in healthy donors (dated by TCRdb to 2015 to 2018). Notes on the research overall: An earlier analysis of around 600 of the donors reported 250 to 350 Gb of sequence data and more than 90 million unique TCR beta sequences from 150 million to 200 million T cells. The number of donors typed differed by locus, with 629-630 for A, B, C, DRB1 and DQB1, more than 500 for DQA1, over 600 for DPA1, and some 440 for DPB1. An early release covering some 640 HLA-typed donors comprised about 310 gigabases of sequencing data and around 85 million unique TCR sequences. A later analysis re-examined previously published TCR beta repertoires from over 500 donors and added high-resolution HLA genotyping to investigate patterns of TCR occurrence. Among the roughly 400 genotyped donors, around 81% belonged to the genetic ancestry cluster associated with self-reported Caucasian donors. The study profiled the T cell repertoires of fewer than 850 subjects by immunosequencing and related them to cytomegalovirus serostatus. An earlier analysis of nearly 600 of the donors applied high-throughput TCR beta sequencing to assess whether each TCR beta V gene segment acted as functional or pseudogenic. The study aimed to test whether cataloging public T cell receptors could reveal signatures of past pathogen exposure. On average, 235,054 unique TCR beta nucleotide sequences were sequenced per donor among about 400 genotyped donors of the cohort, with 15% to 20% of those sequences being non-productive. High-throughput TCR immunosequencing, statistical association of individual TCRs with disease status, and machine learning were combined to predict cytomegalovirus infection status. Because of strong linkage in the cohort, 5 or 6 DR-DQ haplotypes were treated as single units for association and clustering. Genome-wide SNP genotypes for about 65% of the 666 donors were used in a later genetic analysis, which treated that subset as a discovery cohort. In the later analysis, no new phenotypic data were used to find candidate immune exposures; instead, reliance was placed on TCR beta sequences and their occurrence across donors. Donor age, sex, ethnicity and CMV serostatus were compiled alongside the repertoire data. In addition to the first cohort of approximately 650 subjects, a separate validation cohort of 120 different subjects was used. Every discovery cohort repertoire had been produced on one sequencing platform. Class I and class II HLA loci were covered by the typing at four-digit resolution. General findings and caveats noted by the study authors: Because counts were too low, around 17 rarely observed V segments, including chromosome 9 orphons, were left out of the earlier analysis of about 620 of the donors. Most TCR sequences were observed very rarely across donors, whereas some public TCRs were present in many individuals. Assigning TCR associations to individual alleles was difficult when HLA alleles, especially DR and DQ, strongly co-occurred. A total of 164 TCR beta chains were listed by the study as associated with cytomegalovirus. In vitro tests confirmed that a few of the cytomegalovirus-associated TCR beta chains recognize cytomegalovirus antigens. Compared with equally common non-associated chains, HLA-associated TCR beta chains in a later analysis were more clonally expanded and had lower generation probabilities. In a later analysis, TCR association rates were found to vary across HLA loci, with the most associated TCRs seen for DRB1 alleles and the fewest for HLA-C alleles. A later analysis associated 16,951 TCR beta sequences with specific HLA alleles at a false discovery rate of 0.05. Compared with the approximately 710-donor mean, donors in an Asian-associated ancestry cluster had fewer N-insertions in productive TCRs, according to a later genetic analysis. The classifier was reported to diagnose cytomegalovirus status with high specificity and sensitivity in both the original and validation cohorts. Presence/absence analyses assumed roughly uniform sequencing depth across donors, an assumption that may not hold. Linkage disequilibrium might explain the correlated functional status among segregating V segments, but an unknown experimental factor could not be ruled out. Because some donors lacked HLA typing at each locus, the association tests relied only on the typed subset. Immune exposure information for the cohort was limited to CMV serostatus. Some IMGT-functional V segments, including TRBV6-2 and TRBV6-3, could not be distinguished by the 87-base-pair reads and were therefore excluded. An association between a missense DCLRE1C variant and V-gene and J-gene trimming of TCR beta chains was found in a later genetic analysis and replicated in an independent cohort. A later analysis found that most CMV-associated TCR beta chains appeared HLA-restricted, with HLA associations seemingly driven largely by CMV exposure. A further reported finding was that TCR beta sequences accurately predicted the HLA-A and HLA-B alleles for most subjects in the first cohort. The sequencing pipeline was judged likely to have produced a cluster of highly shared sequence variants as a technical artifact. Only TCR beta chains were sequenced in this cohort, and the absence of alpha or paired-chain data limited detectable features. A later analysis reported that several top co-occurrence clusters appeared linked to parvovirus B19, influenza, CMV and Epstein-Barr virus. In an earlier analysis of under 600 of the donors, most TCR beta V segments were observed in productive rearrangements about 90% or about 30% of the time, broadly matching IMGT annotations. It was suggested by the authors that the approach could potentially be generalized to other disease states and immunological phenotypes.

The CDR3 numbers 13 residues from cysteine through phenylalanine. The entry retains the CDR3 DNA only, 39 bases that are in frame from base 1. Based on the germline V gene, the CDR1 and CDR2 sequences are SQVTM and ANQGSEA. The cohort consisted of approximately 690 healthy bone marrow donors. At the time of sampling, all cohort members were nominally healthy, though unrecorded immune exposures were likely present. The donor was CMV seropositive and belonged to the group of 250 to 300 seropositive cohort members. A peripheral blood sample was provided by each donor, and peripheral blood mononuclear cells were used for TCR beta sequencing. The Qiagen DNeasy Blood Extraction Kit was used to extract genomic DNA from the blood cell samples. To prepare the library, the immunoSEQ multiplex PCR assay was applied. The multiplex PCR relied on a mix of 60 forward primers for TCR Vbeta segments and 13 reverse primers for TCR Jbeta segments. A multiplex PCR assay on genomic DNA amplified the CDR3 region of rearranged TCR beta genes. The Illumina HiSeq System was used to sequence the amplified TCR beta libraries as 87-base-pair reads. Per the source publication's procedure: A later analysis tallied 75 million to 95 million unique TCR beta chains across the roughly 610 repertoires, and approximately 9.9 million of those chains were shared by two or more donors. Raw reads were error-corrected and collapsed into unique sequences with a nearest-neighbor algorithm that merged closely related sequences to remove PCR and sequencing errors. Alignment of CDR3 sequences to IMGT reference sequences was used to assign V, D and J gene segments. For a sequence to be retained, a match of at least six nucleotides to both a V gene segment and a J gene segment was required. Rearrangements were classified as productive when the CDR3 lacked stop codons and remained in frame with V and J, and all other rearrangements were classified as non-productive. CDR3 was defined according to IMGT convention as the region running from the second conserved V-encoded cysteine to the conserved J-encoded phenylalanine. Sequences without an unambiguous match to a single V gene segment were excluded from the earlier analysis of almost 600 of the donors. An earlier analysis of 587 of the donors classified V segments as functional when productive rearrangements were above 56.7% and as segregating when the standard deviation between donors was above 5%. A statistical classification framework was developed to diagnose cytomegalovirus status using the catalog of TCR beta chain sequences. In a later analysis, TCR nucleotide sequences were compared against IMGT/GENE-DB human TR gene sequences so that V and J genes could be assigned. Using the TCRdist pipeline, a later analysis assigned CDR3 sequences along with most-parsimonious VDJ recombination scenarios. In a later analysis, each TCR beta chain was defined by its CDR3 amino acid sequence together with its V-gene family, and reads lacking a unique V-gene family were excluded. To address suspected cross-contamination and a sequencing artifact, a later analysis removed a few hundred highly shared, low-generation-probability nucleotide sequences. In a later analysis, a clonal expansion index for each public chain was calculated from normalized within-repertoire ranks of inferred template counts. A later analysis computed generation probabilities with a VDJ recombination model fitted to out-of-frame rearrangements, and checked the results against IGoR. A later analysis scored TCR-TCR, TCR-HLA and TCR-CMV co-occurrence with hypergeometric tests, applying a repertoire-size bias correction to TCR pairs. In a later analysis, false discovery rates were estimated by permuting HLA or CMV assignments 20 times. In a later analysis, co-occurring TCRs were grouped with DBSCAN, and TCRdist sequence similarity was added when clustering was performed within HLA-allele-positive subsets. For co-occurrence clustering, repertoires with fewer than 30,000 or more than 120,000 public chains were excluded, along with 4 to 6 repertoires with anomalous nucleotide sharing. The clones in this table, taken by TCRdb from immuneACCESS, are in-frame only. Not every clone is retained; where verified, under half of the shortfall comes from an unresolved V gene, and the cause of the rest is unknown. D and trimming were read from the DNA, whereas the V and J calls and clone size are those reported in that table. This sample's table contains roughly 71,000 clones. The ten largest clones capture 4% to 5.5% of the sample.

The source is a woman in her 40s in good health and CMV-seropositive. Recombination joined TRBV29-1 with TRBJ2-5; D gene: possibly TRBD2, on 5 matching bases. The DNA end favors TRBJ2-7, so the J call may be wrong. The sample was PBMCs. The CDR3: CSGITGNLHEQYF. The DNA sequence is as follows: TGCAGCGGCATTACCGGGAACCTTCACGAGCAGTACTTC.